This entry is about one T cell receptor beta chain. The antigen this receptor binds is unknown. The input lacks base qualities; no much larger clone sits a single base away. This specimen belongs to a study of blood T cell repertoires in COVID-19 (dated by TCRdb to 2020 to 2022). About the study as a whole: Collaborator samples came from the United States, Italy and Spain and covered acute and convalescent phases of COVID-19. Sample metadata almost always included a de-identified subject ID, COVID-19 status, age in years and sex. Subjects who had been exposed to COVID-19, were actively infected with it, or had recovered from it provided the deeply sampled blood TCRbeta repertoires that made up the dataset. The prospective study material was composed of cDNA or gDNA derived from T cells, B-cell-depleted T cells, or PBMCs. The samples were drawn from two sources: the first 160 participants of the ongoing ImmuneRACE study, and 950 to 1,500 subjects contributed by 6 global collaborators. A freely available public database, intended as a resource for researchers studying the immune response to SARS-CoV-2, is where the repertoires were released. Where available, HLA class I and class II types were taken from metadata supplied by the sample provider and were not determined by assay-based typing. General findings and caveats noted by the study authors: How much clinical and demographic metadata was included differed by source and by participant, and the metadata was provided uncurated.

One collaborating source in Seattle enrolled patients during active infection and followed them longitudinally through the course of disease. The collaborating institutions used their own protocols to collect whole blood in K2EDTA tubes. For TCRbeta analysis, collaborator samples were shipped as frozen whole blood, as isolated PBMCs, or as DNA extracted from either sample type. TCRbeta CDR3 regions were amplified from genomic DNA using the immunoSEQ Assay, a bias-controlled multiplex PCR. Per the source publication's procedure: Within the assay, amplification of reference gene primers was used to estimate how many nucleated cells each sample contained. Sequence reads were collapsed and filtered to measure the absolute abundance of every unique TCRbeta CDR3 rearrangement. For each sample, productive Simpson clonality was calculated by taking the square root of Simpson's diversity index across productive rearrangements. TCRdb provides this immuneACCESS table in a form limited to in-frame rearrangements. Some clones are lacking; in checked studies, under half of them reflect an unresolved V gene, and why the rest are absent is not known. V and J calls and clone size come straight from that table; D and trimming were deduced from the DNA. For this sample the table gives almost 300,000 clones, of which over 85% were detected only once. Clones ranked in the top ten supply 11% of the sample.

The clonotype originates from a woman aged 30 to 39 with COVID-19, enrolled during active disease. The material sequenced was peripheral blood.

The CDR3 amino acid sequence is: CASSGGQIYEQYF. In nucleotide form, the sequence is TGTGCCAGCAGCGGAGGACAGATCTACGAGCAGTACTTC. Recombination joined TRBV5-4 with TRBJ2-7; TRBD1 is possibly the D segment (6 matching bases). The V and J ends are trimmed by 4 bases and 3 bases, leaving 11 bases between them. Taken from cysteine to phenylalanine, the CDR3 has 13 residues. CDR3 DNA only is kept here, 39 bases in frame from base 1. Taken from the germline V gene (reference sequence), the CDR1 and CDR2 loops are SGHNT and YYREEE.